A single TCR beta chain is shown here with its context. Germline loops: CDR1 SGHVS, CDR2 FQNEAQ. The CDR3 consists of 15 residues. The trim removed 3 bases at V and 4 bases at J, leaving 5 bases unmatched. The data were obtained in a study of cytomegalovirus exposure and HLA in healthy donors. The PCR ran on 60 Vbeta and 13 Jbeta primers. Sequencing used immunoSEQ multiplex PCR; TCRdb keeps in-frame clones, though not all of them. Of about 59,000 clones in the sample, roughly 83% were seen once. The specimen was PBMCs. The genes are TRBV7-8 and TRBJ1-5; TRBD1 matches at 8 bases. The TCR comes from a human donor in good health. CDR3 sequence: CASSLGTGSNQPQHF. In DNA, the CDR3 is TGTGCCAGCAGCTTGGGGACAGGCTCGAATCAGCCCCAGCATTTT.